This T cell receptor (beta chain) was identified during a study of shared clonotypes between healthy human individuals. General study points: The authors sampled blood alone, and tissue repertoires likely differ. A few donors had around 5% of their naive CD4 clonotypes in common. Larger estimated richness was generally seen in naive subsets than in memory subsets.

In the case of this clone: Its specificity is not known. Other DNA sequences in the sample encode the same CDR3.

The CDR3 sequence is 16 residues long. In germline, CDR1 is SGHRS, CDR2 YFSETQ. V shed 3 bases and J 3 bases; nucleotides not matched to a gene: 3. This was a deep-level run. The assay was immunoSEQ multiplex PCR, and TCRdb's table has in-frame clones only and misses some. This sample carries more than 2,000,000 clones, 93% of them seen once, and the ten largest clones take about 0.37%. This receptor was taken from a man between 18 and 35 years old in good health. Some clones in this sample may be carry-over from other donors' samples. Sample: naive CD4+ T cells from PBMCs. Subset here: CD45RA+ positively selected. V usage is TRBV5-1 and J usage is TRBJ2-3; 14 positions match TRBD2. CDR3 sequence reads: CASSSGTSGSTDTQYF. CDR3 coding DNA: TGCGCCAGCAGCTCCGGGACTAGCGGGAGTACAGATACGCAGTATTTT.